This T cell receptor beta chain was observed in a study of STAT5B mutations in CD4+ large granular lymphocyte leukemia. Findings of the study overall: Top patient clones used TRBV06 genes more often: 8/27 versus 2/35 in controls.

The CDR3 spans 14 residues. Measured with immunoSEQ multiplex PCR; TCRdb has only the in-frame clones, and not every one. The sample lists about 25,000 clones, just under 75% occurring once. This clone has just a few counts. Antigen: not known. The TCR sequence derives from a human donor in good health. The chain is built from TRBV21-1 and TRBJ1-5. TRBV21-1 has pseudogene status. Source material: CD4+ T cells from blood buffy coats. CDR3 in DNA: TGTGCCAGCAGCGGGCGGCTGATCAATCAGCCCCAGCATTTT. It is translated as CASSGRLINQPQHF.